Each of the 9 T cell receptor beta chains below was sequenced from the same sample in a study of blood T cell repertoires in COVID-19. The protocol was immunoSEQ multiplex PCR, while the TCRdb copy is restricted to in-frame clones and leaves out a portion. The data contain 150,000 to 200,000 clones, around 90% of them singletons. Sample: peripheral blood. The receptors stem from a man aged 45 to 65 with acute or convalescent COVID-19.

The rearrangement uses TRBV29-1 and TRBJ2-5, with 11 nucleotides matching TRBD1. This CDR3 has 13 amino acids. Per germline, CDR1 SQVTM and CDR2 ANQGSEA. The J segment lost 5 bases and the V segment lost 4 bases, leaving 3 bases of the junction unmatched. CDR3 nucleotides: TGCAGCGTTGGGACAGGGGGCGCCGAGACCCAGTACTTC. Residues: CSVGTGGAETQYF. The full variable domain, its missing parts supplied by reference TRBV29-1 and TRBJ2-5, is SAVISQKPSRDICQRGTSLTIQCQVDSQVTMMFWYRQQPGQSLTLIATANQGSEATYESGFVIDKFPISRPNLTFSTLTVSNMSPEDSSIYLCSVGTGGAETQYFGPGTRLLVL.

The genes are TRBV29-1 and TRBJ2-5, with D possibly TRBD2 on 6 matching bases. V lost 4 bases to trimming and J lost 5 bases, with 14 bases between them. Germline V gene sequence: CDR1 SQVTM, CDR2 ANQGSEA. This CDR3 spans 13 amino acids. The CDR3 DNA reads as TGCAGCGTTGTGGCGGGACCTGTGGAGACCCAGTACTTC. It translates to CSVVAGPVETQYF.

This clone was observed a single time. V gene TRBV11-2 combines with J gene TRBJ2-6; D call uncertain. The CDR3 is 14 residues long. Germline CDR1 SGHAT, CDR2 FQNNGV. Trimming removed 6 bases from V and 0 bases from J, with 6 bases in between. CDR3 amino acids: CASRIFSGANVLTF. The CDR3, as DNA: TGTGCCAGCAGAATATTCTCTGGGGCCAACGTCCTGACTTTC.

The chain employs TRBV6-5 and TRBJ2-7, with D tentatively TRBD2 (6 bases). From germline, CDR1 is MNHEY and CDR2 SVGAGI. This CDR3 contains 13 residues. Trimming removed 5 bases from V and 4 bases from J, with 12 bases in between. CDR3 loop: CASSKARGYEQYV. In DNA, the CDR3 is TGTGCCAGCAGTAAGGCTCGGGGGTACGAGCAGTACGTC.

This chain links TRBV7-3 with TRBJ2-7; 9 bases match TRBD2. J lost 0 bases, V lost 5 bases, and 5 bases had no gene match. This CDR3 has 15 residues. Germline CDR1 reads SGHTA; CDR2 reads FQGTGA. As DNA, the CDR3 is TGTGCCAGCAGCCCATCTAGCGGGAACTCCTACGAGCAGTACTTC. Translated, it gives CASSPSSGNSYEQYF.

The chain has TRBV7-9 and TRBJ1-1, with 7 bases matching TRBD1. The germline V gene encodes CDR1 SEHNR and CDR2 FQNEAQ (reference sequence). V lost 6 bases to trimming and J lost 14 bases; unmatched junction nucleotides: 9. This CDR3 is built from 11 residues. CDR3 DNA sequence: TGTGCCAGCAGTCAAAAAGGGGACAGCTTCTTT. This sequence encodes CASSQKGDSFF.

The V call is TRBV28, the J call TRBJ2-7; TRBD2 is a possible D gene (5 bases). The germline V and J ends were trimmed by 3 bases and 2 bases, with 8 bases remaining between them. The germline gives CDR1 MDHEN, CDR2 SYDVKM. This CDR3 is built from 13 residues. The CDR3 loop is CASSLSGTYEQYF. In nucleotides, the CDR3 is TGTGCCAGCAGTTTGTCCGGGACCTACGAGCAGTACTTC.

Here the CDR3 DNA reads TGTGCCAGCAGTACCTCGGGACTTTACAATGAGCAGTTCTTC. Its protein product is CASSTSGLYNEQFF. The chain recombines TRBV27 with TRBJ2-1; D is perhaps TRBD2 (6 bases). Trimming removed 5 bases from V and 4 bases from J, with 12 bases in between. The CDR3 is 14 residues long. Germline V gene sequence: CDR1 MNHEY, CDR2 SMNVEV (reference sequence).

J is TRBJ1-5 and V is TRBV19; no reliable D call. The V gene lost 3 bases and the J gene lost 0 bases, with 15 bases spanning the gap. The CDR3 contains 17 residues. Germline loops: CDR1 LNHDA, CDR2 SQIVND (reference sequence). CDR3 bases: TGTGCCAGTAGTATGTGGGCCACACCATATAGCAATCAGCCCCAGCATTTT. The encoded protein is CASSMWATPYSNQPQHF. Supplemented by reference TRBV19 and TRBJ1-5, the full variable domain reads DGGITQSPKYLFRKEGQNVTLSCEQNLNHDAMYWYRQDPGQGLRLIYYSQIVNDFQKGDIAEGYSVSREKKESFPLTVTSAQKNPTAFYLCASSMWATPYSNQPQHFGDGTRLSIL.